This T cell receptor beta chain was recovered during a study of blood T cells in healthy people across ages (dated by TCRdb to about 2015). About the full investigation: Template switching captured roughly one uniquely barcoded TCR beta cDNA molecule per two T cells in model experiments. Age-related changes in TCR beta repertoire diversity were measured in the study by deep sequencing normalized with unique cDNA molecular identifiers. The donors were divided into four age groups: young (average approximately 17 years), middle-aged (roughly 42), aged (approximately 64) and long-lived (about 84). To avoid experimental bias, donors of different ages were spread randomly across the sequencing lanes. Two additional independent replicas of 1 million unique cDNA reads from the same blood draw were analyzed for two donors (one aged 18 to 29 and one aged 80 or older).

Libraries were prepared through 5' RACE. The run used an Illumina HiSeq 2500. A second PCR of roughly 6 to 11 cycles was run with a J-beta primer mix and a sample-barcoded 5' primer. Each TCR beta cDNA molecule received a unique molecular identifier from a template-switch 5' adaptor carrying 12 random nucleotides. Each sample yielded at least 2.5 million CDR3-containing paired-end reads. All of the RNA was converted into first-strand cDNA using the Mint cDNA synthesis kit, with a TRBC-specific oligonucleotide serving as the primer. After uracil-DNA glycosylase treatment, a first 18-cycle PCR used universal primers M1SS and BC2_uni_R on all cDNA. On the authors' methods: Each sample was normalized by randomly selecting 1 million high-quality reads, each carrying a distinct molecular identifier. Instead of being binned into consensus sequences, reads with shared molecular identifiers were discarded. MiTCR, set to a Q25 quality threshold and the strictest error-elimination algorithm, was used for CDR3 identification, clonotype clustering and error correction. Lower-bound total TCR beta diversity was estimated with a nonparametric unseen species model using Euler transformation. The public reads were reanalyzed by TCRdb: fastp trimming at Q25, MiXCR alignment, in-frame beta chains only. Each entry is one CDR3 protein sequence, shown with its most common DNA and genes. Here the V and J calls rest on TCRdb's processing, not on the authors' analysis. The sample yields 1,100,000 or so distinct CDR3 sequences; more than 40% were counted once. The top ten clones comprise approximately 17% of the sample.

Study-wide conclusions, independent of this receptor: As age increased, observed TCR beta diversity per million T cells dropped in a roughly linear way, and a significant reduction was already evident by age about 40. Donor CMV infection status was unknown, potentially confounding age-related changes in expanded clonotypes. There was a strong correlation between observed TCR beta diversity and the percentage of naive T cells measured by flow cytometry. Estimates of total diversity based on one million sequenced T cells were regarded as lower bounds and as underestimates. Compared with the aged group, the long-lived group had more naive CD4+ T cells, fewer expanded clones and increased TCR diversity, a pattern suggesting age selection. Because profiling used bulk unsorted PBMCs, naive and antigen-experienced compartments could not be compared conclusively.

The donors were 40 or so Caucasian individuals from Russia, aged 6 to 90 years, who were systemically healthy. Around 9.7 milliliters of peripheral blood were collected from each donor into EDTA-treated Vacutainer tubes. PBMCs were isolated by Ficoll-Paque density-gradient centrifugation, with at least 7 million obtained per sample. Trizol reagent was used to extract total RNA from PBMCs, with at least 6 micrograms per sample. For every donor, flow cytometry on a PBMC aliquot measured the percentage of naive CD45RAhigh/CD27high T cells. This clonotype was counted many times. There is no known antigen for this receptor. No much larger clone is present one base from it, and per-base qualities are unavailable. Germline trimming amounts to 0 bases on V and 1 base on J, with 8 as the count of junction bases outside the gene matches. The germline V gene (reference sequence) sets CDR1 to SGHKS and CDR2 to YYEKEE. Including the terminal cysteine and phenylalanine, the CDR3 comprises 18 residues. Only the CDR3 DNA is retained, 54 bases long and in frame from the first base.

Source material: blood. The chain is made from TRBV5-5 and TRBJ2-7, with TRBD1 identical over 12 junction bases. The receptor comes from a woman aged 60-75 years in good health. The CDR3 region reads CASSLALWDRGLSYEQYF. DNA sequence: TGTGCCAGCAGCTTGGCCCTTTGGGACAGGGGGCTTTCCTACGAGCAGTACTTC.